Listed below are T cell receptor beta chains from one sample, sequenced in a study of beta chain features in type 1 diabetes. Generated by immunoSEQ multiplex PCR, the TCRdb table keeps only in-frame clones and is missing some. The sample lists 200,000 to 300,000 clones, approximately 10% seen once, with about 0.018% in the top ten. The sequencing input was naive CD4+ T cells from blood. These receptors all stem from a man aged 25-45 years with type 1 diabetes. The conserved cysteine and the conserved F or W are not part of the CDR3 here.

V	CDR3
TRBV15	ATSRERATQY
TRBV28	ASSLGGSNEQF
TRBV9	ASSAYTGGEQF
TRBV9	ASSVETSGASYEQY
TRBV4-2	ASSQYTTSGASGELF
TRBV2	ASSEGADQPQH
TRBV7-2	ASSLRDSGSPLH
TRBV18	ASSPGTGDSPLH
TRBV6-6	ASRDSPYEQY
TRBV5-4	ASSSFLSSYNSPLH
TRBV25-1	ASSRAGGGTGELF
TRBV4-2	ASSQGGGLAGFKGNEQF
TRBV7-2	ASSLAGNTQY
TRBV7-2	ASSIDRDYGYT
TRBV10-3	AISSGGSETQY
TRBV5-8	ASSLGGRGVDTQY
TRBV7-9	ASSRTSQNEQF
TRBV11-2	ASSWGVAGAYEQY